A selection of T cell receptor beta chains follows, all from one sample in a study of shared clonotypes between healthy human individuals. Libraries were prepared by immunoSEQ multiplex PCR; TCRdb keeps only in-frame clonotypes and omits some of them. The sample has some 2,000,000 clones; about 94% are singletons. The sequencing input was naive CD4+ T cells sorted from blood. These receptors originate from a man between 18 and 35 years old in good health. Both conserved end residues are part of each CDR3.

V gene	J gene	CDR3 protein
TRBV19	TRBJ2-1	CASSIPSGNEQFF
TRBV7-3	TRBJ1-2	CASSAAGGGGYTF
TRBV6-1	TRBJ1-6	CASSGTGTEYNSPLHF
TRBV10-1	TRBJ2-7	CASSGTSYEQYF
TRBV30	TRBJ1-1	CAWSPTGWNTEAFF
TRBV5-1	TRBJ2-7	CASSDTTGNSYEQYF
TRBV6-1	TRBJ1-4	CASSELSGSTNEKLFF
TRBV4-1	TRBJ1-6	CASSQPGQGNPLHF
TRBV5-4	TRBJ2-6	CASTTGGILSGANVLTF
TRBV4-1	TRBJ2-3	CASSQVLGQLQGDTQYF
TRBV6-1	TRBJ1-5	CASSEETTKAGEPQHF
TRBV28	TRBJ2-7	CASSREPQGRQYF
TRBV7-2	TRBJ1-5	CASSLQERQPQHF
TRBV7-6	TRBJ2-7	CASSLMVAGTGEQYF
TRBV23-1	TRBJ2-7	CASSQSGQRTYEQYF
TRBV2	TRBJ2-7	CAGRGEAYEQYF
TRBV30	TRBJ1-1	CASKGDFGAGNTEAFF
TRBV7-9	TRBJ1-3	CASSLGRQISGNTIYF
TRBV6-6	TRBJ1-2	CASSYRREVNYGYTF
TRBV5-8	TRBJ2-1	CASINSGTSWSEQFF
TRBV4-3	TRBJ2-1	CASSQAGTSSSWNNEQFF
TRBV27	TRBJ2-5	CASSLLQGAQETQYF
TRBV2	TRBJ2-5	CASSAESAETQYF
TRBV7-3	TRBJ2-3	CASSSTSGADTQYF
TRBV10-3	TRBJ2-5	CAISEVDQRGTQYF
TRBV28	TRBJ2-4	CASSPLGGRIGEYF
TRBV19	TRBJ1-2	CASSTGEGRNYGYTF